The source of this T cell receptor beta chain is a study of T cell responses to AZD1222 COVID-19 vaccine. Study-wide findings and caveats: None of the repertoires were sampled until the peak T cell response had passed.

About this clone: The antigen is unknown.

Trimming removed 4 bases from V and 8 bases from J, with 15 bases in between. CDR1 is LNHDA, CDR2 SQIVND, per germline (reference sequence). This CDR3 has 14 amino acids. The repertoire was sequenced with immunoSEQ multiplex PCR; TCRdb's copy has only in-frame clones and lacks some. This sample has about 150,000 clones; 93% occur once, and the top ten carry 5.1%. The specimen comprised peripheral blood, sampled on day 0 of AZD1222 vaccination. The TCR sequence derives from an adult in good health. This chain connects TRBV19 to TRBJ2-1; tentative D call: TRBD2 (6 bases). This CDR3 reads CASSNRFWEDEQFF. The CDR3 DNA is TGTGCCAGTAGTAATAGGTTTTGGGAGGATGAGCAGTTCTTC. Filled out from reference TRBV19 and TRBJ2-1, the complete variable domain reads DGGITQSPKYLFRKEGQNVTLSCEQNLNHDAMYWYRQDPGQGLRLIYYSQIVNDFQKGDIAEGYSVSREKKESFPLTVTSAQKNPTAFYLCASSNRFWEDEQFFGPGTRLTVL.